The source of this TCR beta chain is a study of T cells after yellow fever vaccination. Each CDR3 protein gets one entry after TCRdb re-called the 5' RACE reads with MiXCR. The sample lists around 590,000 distinct CDR3 sequences; more than 9% were seen once. Between the trimmed V and J ends, which lost 4 bases and 6 bases, there was a span of 11 bases. CDR1 is SGHKS, CDR2 YYEKEE, per germline (reference sequence). The CDR3 covers 12 residues. The table lists this clonotype with a few counts. The sequence came from a young man who received the YFV17D yellow fever vaccine. V and J are TRBV5-5 and TRBJ2-7, with TRBD2 as a possible D gene (6 bases). Here the sequenced sample was PBMCs, taken on the day of the yellow fever booster vaccination. As DNA, the CDR3 is TGTGCCAGCAGCCAGTACGGGGGCGAGCAGTACTTC. This translates into CASSQYGGEQYF.